This TCR beta chain was profiled in a study of blood T cell repertoires in COVID-19. Study processing details: Scientists estimated how many nucleated cells there were by amplifying reference gene primers. Sequencing was performed with immunoSEQ multiplex PCR; in TCRdb, only in-frame clones are kept and a portion is missing. V and J calls and clone size follow that table, whereas D and trimming were derived from the DNA. The sample records about 81,000 clones, roughly 95% being singletons. Germline lookup yields CDR1 SSHAT and CDR2 FNYEAQ (reference sequence). The CDR3 has 13 residues. Worth noting for this clone: An end of the junction differs from the germline gene, which may be a read error.

The rearrangement uses TRBV7-7 and TRBJ1-1; D is unclear. This TCR was sampled from a human donor with active COVID-19. The donor label of this sample is uncertain. Sequencing was carried out using peripheral blood. Written as DNA, the CDR3 is TGTGCTAGCAGCTTACGGGAAAACACTGAAGCTTTCTTT. Translation gives CASSLRENTEAFF.